The sequence of this T cell receptor beta chain was determined in a study of blood T cells in healthy people across ages. For the second PCR, which ran for roughly 7 to 11 cycles, a sample-barcoded 5' primer and a J-beta primer mix were used. TCRdb reanalysed the 5' RACE reads using MiXCR and keeps one entry per CDR3 protein. The data contain 870,000 or so distinct CDR3 sequences, under 30% of them singletons. Study results and caveats: Among long-lived donors, naive CD4+ cells were more numerous and diversity higher than in aged donors.

This clonotype was counted ten times or more. Antigen: not known. In each sample, at least 7 million PBMCs were isolated. Total RNA was isolated from each sample in quantities of at least 5.5 micrograms. This CDR3 region has 12 residues. Germline assignment: CDR1 SGHTA and CDR2 FQGNSA. With 4 bases removed from V and 8 bases from J, the gap between germline ends came to 8 bases. The chain links TRBV7-2 to TRBJ1-4; D might be TRBD1 (6 bases). This receptor was taken from a woman aged 80 or older in good health. The sample comprised blood. CDR3 region: CASSYREEKLFF. For the CDR3, the DNA is TGTGCCAGCAGCTACAGGGAGGAAAAACTGTTTTTT.